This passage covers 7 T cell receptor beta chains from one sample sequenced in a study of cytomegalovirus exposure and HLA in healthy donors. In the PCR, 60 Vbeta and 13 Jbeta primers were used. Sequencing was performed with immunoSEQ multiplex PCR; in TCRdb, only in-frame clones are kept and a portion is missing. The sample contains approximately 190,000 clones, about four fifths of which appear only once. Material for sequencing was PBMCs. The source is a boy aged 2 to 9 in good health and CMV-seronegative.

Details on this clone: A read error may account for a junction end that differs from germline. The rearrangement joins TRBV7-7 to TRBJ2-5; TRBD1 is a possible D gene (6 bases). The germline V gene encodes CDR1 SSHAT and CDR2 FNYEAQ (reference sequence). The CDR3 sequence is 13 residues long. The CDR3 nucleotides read TGTGCTAGCAGCCCGGGACATCGGGAGACCCAGTACTTC. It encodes CASSPGHRETQYF.

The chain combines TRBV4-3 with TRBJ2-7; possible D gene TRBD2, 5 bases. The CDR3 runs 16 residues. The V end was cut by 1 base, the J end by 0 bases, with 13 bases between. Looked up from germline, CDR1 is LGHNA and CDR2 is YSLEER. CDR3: CASSQGTLLSSYEQYF. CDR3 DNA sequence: TGCGCCAGCAGCCAAGGGACTTTACTGAGCTCCTACGAGCAGTACTTC.

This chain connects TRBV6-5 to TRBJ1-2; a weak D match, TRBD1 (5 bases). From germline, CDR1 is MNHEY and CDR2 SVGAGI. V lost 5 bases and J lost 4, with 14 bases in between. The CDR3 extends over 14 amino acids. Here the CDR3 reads CASSPPGGGYGYTF. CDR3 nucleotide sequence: TGTGCCAGCAGTCCGCCGGGGGGGGGCTATGGCTACACCTTC.

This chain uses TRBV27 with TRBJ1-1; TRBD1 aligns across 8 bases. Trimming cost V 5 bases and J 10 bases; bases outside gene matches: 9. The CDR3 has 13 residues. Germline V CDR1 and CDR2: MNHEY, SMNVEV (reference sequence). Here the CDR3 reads CASSTIQGAGAFF. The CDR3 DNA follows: TGTGCCAGCAGTACCATCCAGGGGGCGGGAGCTTTCTTT.

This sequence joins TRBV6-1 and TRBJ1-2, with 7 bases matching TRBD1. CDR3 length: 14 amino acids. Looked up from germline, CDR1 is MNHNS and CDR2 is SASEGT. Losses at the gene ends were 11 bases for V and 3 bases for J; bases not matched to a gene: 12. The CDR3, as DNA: TGTGCCGTACCAATCGGGACAGAATACTATGGCTACACCTTC. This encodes CAVPIGTEYYGYTF.

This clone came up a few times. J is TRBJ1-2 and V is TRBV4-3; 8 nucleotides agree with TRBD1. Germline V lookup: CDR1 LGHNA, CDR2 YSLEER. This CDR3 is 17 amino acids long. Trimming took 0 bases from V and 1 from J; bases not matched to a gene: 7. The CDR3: CASSQDTSRGHNYGYTF. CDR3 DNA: TGCGCCAGCAGCCAAGATACCAGCAGGGGGCATAACTATGGCTACACCTTC.

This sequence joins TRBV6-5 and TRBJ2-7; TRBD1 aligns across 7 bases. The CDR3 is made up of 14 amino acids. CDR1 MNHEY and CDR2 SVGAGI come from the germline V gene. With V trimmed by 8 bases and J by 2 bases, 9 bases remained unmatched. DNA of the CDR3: TGTGCCAGCGCACAGCGAGACAGGGCCTACGAGCAGTACTTC. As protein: CASAQRDRAYEQYF.